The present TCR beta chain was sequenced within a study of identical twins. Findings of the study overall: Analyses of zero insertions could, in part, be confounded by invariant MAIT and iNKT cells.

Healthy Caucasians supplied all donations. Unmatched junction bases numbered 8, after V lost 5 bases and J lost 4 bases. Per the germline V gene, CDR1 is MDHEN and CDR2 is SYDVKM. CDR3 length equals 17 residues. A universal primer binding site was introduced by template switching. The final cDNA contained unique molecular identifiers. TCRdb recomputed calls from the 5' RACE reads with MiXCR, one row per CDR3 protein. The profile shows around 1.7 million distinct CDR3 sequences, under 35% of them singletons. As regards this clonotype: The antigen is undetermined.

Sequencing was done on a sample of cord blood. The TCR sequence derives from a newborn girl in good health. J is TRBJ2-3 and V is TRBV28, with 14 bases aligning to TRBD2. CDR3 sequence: CASSPPGLAGVADTQYF. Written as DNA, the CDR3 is TGTGCCAGCAGTCCCCCGGGACTAGCGGGAGTCGCAGATACGCAGTATTTT.